A selection of T cell receptor beta chains follows, all from one sample in a study of CD8 T cells in ankylosing spondylitis. One entry per CDR3 protein, called by TCRdb with MiXCR from the 5' RACE reads. The top ten clones hold around 3.5% of a sample with more than 400,000 distinct CDR3 sequences, 5.3% of them seen once. Sequencing was carried out using blood, either unsorted or a sorted T cell fraction (not recorded which). The source is a male donor with ankylosing spondylitis. CDR3s include the opening cysteine and the closing phenylalanine or tryptophan. Fields, in order: clone size, V gene, J gene, D gene, CDR3 DNA, CDR3 protein. D genes are given only for firm matches. Not all rows give a size; the values are once, few, many and, for expanded clones, a class.

many,TRBV28,TRBJ1-5,TRBD1,TGTGCCAGCACCAAAACAGGGGACTATAGCAATCAGCCCCAGCATTTT,CASTKTGDYSNQPQHF
many,TRBV4-3,TRBJ2-1,TRBD2,TGCGCCAGCAGCCCGGTGGGGACTAGTTCTTATGAGCAGTTCTTC,CASSPVGTSSYEQFF
few,TRBV27,TRBJ2-5,TRBD2,TGTGCCAGCAGTTTTGGGCCCCCTAGCGGGATCCAAGAGACCCAGTACTTC,CASSFGPPSGIQETQYF
many,TRBV10-3,TRBJ2-7,TRBD1,TGTGCCATCAGTGACCCGGGACAGGGGGCGAGGGCCGAGCAGTACTTC,CAISDPGQGARAEQYF
many,TRBV7-2,TRBJ2-7,TRBD1,TGTGCCAGCAGCTTTGGGACAGGATTCTACGAGCAGTACTTC,CASSFGTGFYEQYF
NA,TRBV9,TRBJ2-3,NA,TGTGCCAGCAGCGTTTTGGATTTCAATACGCAGTATTTT,CASSVLDFNTQYF
many,TRBV27,TRBJ2-4,NA,TGTGCCAGCAGCTCTGATGCGGCCATTCAGTACTTC,CASSSDAAIQYF
many,TRBV20-1,TRBJ2-1,NA,TGCAGTGTCAATCGGCGGGCTAGCAGGTCCTACAATGAGCAGTTCTTC,CSVNRRASRSYNEQFF
many,TRBV5-1,TRBJ2-2,NA,TGCGCCAGCAGCTTGACGGGACACCTTCGCGGGGAGCTGTTTTTT,CASSLTGHLRGELFF
NA,TRBV5-1,TRBJ2-1,TRBD1,TGCGCCAGCAGCAAAGACAGGGGGTCCTACAATGAGCAGTTCTTC,CASSKDRGSYNEQFF
many,TRBV12-3/TRBV12-4,TRBJ1-2,NA,TGTGCCAGCTTAGAGTGGGGGCTTGGCTACACCTTC,CASLEWGLGYTF
many,TRBV7-9,TRBJ2-7,NA,TGTGCCAGCAGCTACAGGGACGAGCAGTACTTC,CASSYRDEQYF
many,TRBV5-1,TRBJ2-1,NA,TGCGCCAGCAGCTTGGTTTTTGGGTCTTACAATGAGCAGTTCTTC,CASSLVFGSYNEQFF
many,TRBV20-1,TRBJ1-1,NA,TGCAGTGCTAGAGTTATACGGGTGAACACTGAAGCTTTCTTT,CSARVIRVNTEAFF
many,TRBV27,TRBJ2-1,NA,TGTGCCAGCAGTTTATCAGTAGCGTACAATGAGCAGTTCTTC,CASSLSVAYNEQFF
many,TRBV4-2,TRBJ1-5,TRBD1,TGTGCCAGCAGCCCCTGGGGACAGGAAGATCAGCCCCAGCATTTT,CASSPWGQEDQPQHF
many,TRBV27,TRBJ1-5,NA,TGTGCCAGCTCGACCAGGGAGGGGCAGCCCCAGCATTTT,CASSTREGQPQHF
NA,TRBV28,TRBJ1-2,NA,TGTGCCAGTCTTCGGGGTGGCTACACCTTC,CASLRGGYTF
few,TRBV28,TRBJ1-2,NA,TGTGCCAGCAGCACCTACCGGGACTACTACACCTTC,CASSTYRDYYTF
NA,TRBV18,TRBJ1-2,TRBD1,TGTGCCAGCTCACCAGGGACAGGGAATGACTATGGCTACACCTTC,CASSPGTGNDYGYTF
many,TRBV5-5,TRBJ1-6,NA,TGTGCCAGCAGCGTAGAGGGTAATTCACCCCTCCACTTT,CASSVEGNSPLHF
many,TRBV10-3,TRBJ2-5,NA,TGTGCCATCAGTGAGTCGATCGGAGACAACCAAGAGACCCAGTACTTC,CAISESIGDNQETQYF
many,TRBV9,TRBJ2-1,NA,TGTGCCAGCAGTCAAGCCTCCTACAATGAGCAGTTCTTC,CASSQASYNEQFF
many,TRBV30,TRBJ2-2,NA,TGTGCCTGGAGACTAGGCGGCAGGATCAACACCGGGGAGCTGTTTTTT,CAWRLGGRINTGELFF
NA,TRBV4-2,TRBJ2-2,NA,TGTGCCATCAGCCCTGGGGGCCTCTACGGCACCGGGGAGCTGTTTTTT,CAISPGGLYGTGELFF
NA,TRBV30,TRBJ2-1,TRBD2,TGTGCCTGGGCGTCCGGGACTAGCGTCTACAATGAGCAGTTCTTC,CAWASGTSVYNEQFF
many,TRBV5-1,TRBJ1-1,TRBD1,TGCGCCAGCAGCACCGGACAGGTAACCAGCACTGAAGCTTTCTTT,CASSTGQVTSTEAFF
many,TRBV20-1,TRBJ1-2,NA,TGCAGTGCTCCCCGGATCGGGCGCAGTTCCTATGGCTACACCTTC,CSAPRIGRSSYGYTF
few,TRBV7-2,TRBJ2-6,NA,TGTGCCAGCAGCTTAGCAGGGGACATCCCTAACTTCCTGACTTTC,CASSLAGDIPNFLTF
many,TRBV18,TRBJ2-7,NA,TGTGCCAGCTCACCGAGGACAGAGGCCTACGAGCAGTACTTC,CASSPRTEAYEQYF
NA,TRBV4-1,TRBJ2-3,TRBD2,TGCGCCAGCAGCCAATTTGTCGGCGGGACTAGCGGCCAGAGGAAGTATTTT,CASSQFVGGTSGQRKYF
few,TRBV7-2,TRBJ2-2,TRBD2,TGTGCCAGCAGCTTCGCGGGACTACCGAACACCGGGGAGCTGTTTTTT,CASSFAGLPNTGELFF
many,TRBV5-1,TRBJ2-1,TRBD2,TGCGCCAGCAGCTTGTTATCTGGCGGGGGGGTCGGCAATGAGCAGTTCTTC,CASSLLSGGGVGNEQFF
few,TRBV4-2,TRBJ2-2,TRBD2,TGTGCCAGCAGCCAAGAGGGGACTAGCGGGGGAGGAAACACCGGGGAGCTGTTTTTT,CASSQEGTSGGGNTGELFF
many,TRBV28,TRBJ1-5,NA,TGTGCCACCAGGGGTTCCTATGAGACCCAGCATTTT,CATRGSYETQHF
NA,TRBV11-2,TRBJ2-1,NA,TGTGCCAGCACCTGGGGCGGCTACAATGAGCAGTTCTTC,CASTWGGYNEQFF
NA,TRBV2,TRBJ2-2,NA,TGTGCCAGCAGTGAAGTGGAGGGAGGTGCCACCGGGGAGCTGTTTTTT,CASSEVEGGATGELFF
many,TRBV29-1,TRBJ2-5,NA,TGCAGCGTTGGGCCGCAGTACCAAGAGACCCAGTACTTC,CSVGPQYQETQYF
NA,TRBV18,TRBJ2-3,NA,TGTGCCAGCTCACGTATAGATACGCAGTATTTT,CASSRIDTQYF
many,TRBV9,TRBJ2-1,TRBD2,TGTGCCAGCAGCGTAGGGTGGTCTCGAACGGGGGGTCCCTACAATGAGCAGTTCTTC,CASSVGWSRTGGPYNEQFF
few,TRBV30,TRBJ2-3,NA,TGTGCCTGGAGTTTAGATACGCAGTATTTT,CAWSLDTQYF
many,TRBV20-1,TRBJ1-1,NA,TGCAGTGCTAGAGATGGCACAGGGAAGACTGAAGCTTTCTTT,CSARDGTGKTEAFF
NA,TRBV5-1,TRBJ2-5,NA,TGCGCCAGCAGCTTGGCGGCAGGGGAAGAGACCCAGTACTTC,CASSLAAGEETQYF
NA,TRBV20-1,TRBJ2-1,NA,TGCAGTGCTACCGGGACGCATTACAATGAGCAGTTCTTC,CSATGTHYNEQFF
many,TRBV7-9,TRBJ2-2,TRBD2,TGTGCCAGCAGCCGAACTCTAGCGGGGGACACCGGGGAGCTGTTTTTT,CASSRTLAGDTGELFF
NA,TRBV20-1,TRBJ2-2,NA,TGCAGTGCTAGATCGATTACAGGGGGGGAGCTGTTTTTT,CSARSITGGELFF
NA,TRBV2,TRBJ2-7,NA,TGTGCCAGCAGTGGGACCGATTACGAGCAGTACTTC,CASSGTDYEQYF
few,TRBV7-9,TRBJ2-1,NA,TGTGCCAGCAGCGAAGCGACGGTCCCGCAGTTCTTC,CASSEATVPQFF
many,TRBV5-1,TRBJ1-5,TRBD1,TGCGCCAGCAGCCCGGACAGGGATGATCAGCCCCAGCATTTT,CASSPDRDDQPQHF
many,TRBV7-9,TRBJ2-3,NA,TGTGCCAGCAGCCCTACAGGGCTCGGGGATACGCAGTATTTT,CASSPTGLGDTQYF
many,TRBV5-1,TRBJ2-3,NA,TGCGCCACCGACAGGGAGGGGACAGATACGCAGTATTTT,CATDREGTDTQYF
NA,TRBV4-3,TRBJ1-1,NA,TGCGCCAGCAGCCAAGCGACCGGGGGGCATGAAGCTTTCTTT,CASSQATGGHEAFF
many,TRBV12-3/TRBV12-4,TRBJ2-7,NA,TGTGCCAGCAGTCCGGGCTACAGCTCCTACGAGCAGTACTTC,CASSPGYSSYEQYF
many,TRBV2,TRBJ2-2,NA,TGTGCCAGCAGTGAAGCTCCGGTCACCGGGGAGCTGTTTTTT,CASSEAPVTGELFF
many,TRBV7-2,TRBJ2-7,TRBD1,TGTGCCAGCAGCTCCCGGGACAGGGGTTACGAGCAGTACTTC,CASSSRDRGYEQYF
many,TRBV7-8,TRBJ1-2,NA,TGTGCCAGCAGCGCCTACAGGGAGGCTGGCTACACCTTC,CASSAYREAGYTF
NA,TRBV15,TRBJ2-4,NA,TGTGCCACCAGCAGAGTAAGGGTCGGGGCGAAAAACATTCAGTACTTC,CATSRVRVGAKNIQYF
many,TRBV5-1,TRBJ1-1,NA,TGCGCCAGCAGCTTGATGCAACAGGGAGAGACTTTCTTT,CASSLMQQGETFF
few,TRBV3-1,TRBJ2-5,NA,TGTGCCAGCAGCCAAGGTCACGGGGAACAAGAGACCCAGTACTTC,CASSQGHGEQETQYF
many,TRBV7-2,TRBJ2-2,TRBD1,TGTGCCAGCAGCTATGACAGGGGGTACACCGGGGAGCTGTTTTTT,CASSYDRGYTGELFF